The rows below give T cell receptor beta chains drawn from one sample of a study of response to subunit inactivated influenza vaccine. TCRdb called the RT-PCR reads again in MiXCR, with one record for every CDR3 protein. The sample shows some 600,000 distinct CDR3 sequences, about 14% of them seen only once. The sequenced sample was PBMCs from blood, obtained 14 to 15 days before vaccination. These receptors originate from a man aged 45-65 years who received an inactivated influenza vaccine. CDR3s include the opening cysteine and the closing phenylalanine or tryptophan. The order of the fields is V gene, J gene, clone size, D gene, CDR3 length, CDR3 DNA, CDR3 protein. The D gene is left open where the match is weak. Expanded clones are given a class, and other clones once, few, many or no size at all.

TRBV6-1	TRBJ2-7	.	TRBD1	15	TGTGCCAGCAGAACTCCGGGACAGGGGCCCTACGAGCAGTACTTC	CASRTPGQGPYEQYF
TRBV11-2	TRBJ2-4	few	TRBD1	15	TGTGCCAGCAGCTCTTTACAGGGGGCGAGAAACATTCAGTACTTC	CASSSLQGARNIQYF
TRBV14	TRBJ2-4	.	TRBD2	16	TGTGCCAGCAGCCCCGTGACTAGCGCAGCCAAAAACATTCAGTACTTC	CASSPVTSAAKNIQYF
TRBV12-3/TRBV12-4	TRBJ1-2	few	.	11	TGTGCCAGCAGGGGGGGGGAAAGCTACACCTTC	CASRGGESYTF
TRBV12-3/TRBV12-4	TRBJ1-5	few	.	14	TGTGCCAGCAGCCGTCGAGCTAGCAATCAGCCCCAGCATTTT	CASSRRASNQPQHF
TRBV20-1	TRBJ1-3	.	.	13	TGCAGTGTCTCCTCTGATCTACGAAACACCATATATTTT	CSVSSDLRNTIYF
TRBV4-2	TRBJ2-1	.	.	14	TGTGCCAGCAGCCAAGATCAGGCTAGCAATGAGCAGTTCTTC	CASSQDQASNEQFF
TRBV20-1	TRBJ2-7	.	.	11	TGCAGTGCCCCTGTCCTCTACGAGCAGTACTTC	CSAPVLYEQYF
TRBV4-2	TRBJ2-3	many	TRBD1	16	TGTGCCAGCAGCACCCGACAGGGGAAAAGCACAGATACGCAGTATTTT	CASSTRQGKSTDTQYF
TRBV20-1	TRBJ2-2	few	.	16	TGCAGTGCTAGGGATCTGTCCCTAGTGAACACCGGGGAGCTGTTTTTT	CSARDLSLVNTGELFF
TRBV12-3/TRBV12-4	TRBJ2-3	few	TRBD2	15	TGTGCCAGCAGCCCGACTAGCGGGGGGAGGTATACGCAGTATTTT	CASSPTSGGRYTQYF
TRBV20-1	TRBJ1-2	few	TRBD1	12	TGCAGTGCTCCGACAGGGAACTATGGCTACACCTTC	CSAPTGNYGYTF
TRBV11-2	TRBJ2-1	many	.	11	TGTGCCAGCAGCTCCCTACGGGAGCAGTTCTTC	CASSSLREQFF
TRBV20-1	TRBJ1-1	many	.	15	TGCAGTGCGAGTCGACGATGGTCAGCAGGGACTGAAGCTTTCTTT	CSASRRWSAGTEAFF
TRBV20-1	TRBJ2-2	few	TRBD2	14	TGCAGTGCTACCGGACTAGGAAACACCGGGGAGCTGTTTTTT	CSATGLGNTGELFF
TRBV15	TRBJ1-1	few	.	16	TGTGCCACCAGCCGCCCGGGAAACAGGGTGAACACTGAAGCTTTCTTT	CATSRPGNRVNTEAFF
TRBV5-6	TRBJ2-7	few	.	16	TGTGCCAGCAGCTTGATTCGTCTCCCGAAGGATTACGAGCAGTACTTC	CASSLIRLPKDYEQYF
TRBV7-2	TRBJ2-7	.	.	14	TGTGCCAGCAGCTTTCCCGGGACACCTTACGAGCAGTACTTC	CASSFPGTPYEQYF
TRBV10-2	TRBJ2-2	few	.	12	TGCGCCAGCAGGTCGACTAGGGGGGAGCTGTTTTTT	CASRSTRGELFF
TRBV28	TRBJ2-2	.	.	15	TGTGCCAGCAGCAGCGCCAGCGTGGGCACCGGGGAGCTGTTTTTT	CASSSASVGTGELFF